Here is one T cell receptor (beta chain) with its context. These data are taken from a study of CD8 T cells in Susac syndrome. Germline V gives CDR1 SNHLY, CDR2 FYNNEI. With 3 bases clipped from V and 6 bases from J, the junction kept 14 bases outside the gene matches. CDR3 length: 16 amino acids. Random-hexamer reverse transcription was applied to about 0.45 to 1 ug RNA. With immunoSEQ multiplex PCR, TCR beta CDR3 was amplified across 54 Vbeta and 13 Jbeta. TCRdb recomputed calls from the immunoSEQ multiplex PCR reads with MiXCR, one row per CDR3 protein. The sample records fewer than 150,000 distinct CDR3 sequences, roughly 94% being singletons. Sequencing targeted TCR beta in blood CD8+ and CD4+ T cells. Controls were healthy donors chosen to match patients in age and sex. TEMRA cells were FACS-enriched, and CD8+ and CD4+ T cells were isolated negatively.

The chain carries TRBV2 and TRBJ2-7, with TRBD1 matching over 7 bases. This TCR was recovered from a human donor in good health. The specimen sequenced was CD8+ T cells from PBMCs. CDR3 region: CASSEDRLQSITEQYF. The CDR3 nucleotides are TGTGCCAGCAGTGAGGACAGGCTCCAGTCCATAACCGAGCAGTACTTC.